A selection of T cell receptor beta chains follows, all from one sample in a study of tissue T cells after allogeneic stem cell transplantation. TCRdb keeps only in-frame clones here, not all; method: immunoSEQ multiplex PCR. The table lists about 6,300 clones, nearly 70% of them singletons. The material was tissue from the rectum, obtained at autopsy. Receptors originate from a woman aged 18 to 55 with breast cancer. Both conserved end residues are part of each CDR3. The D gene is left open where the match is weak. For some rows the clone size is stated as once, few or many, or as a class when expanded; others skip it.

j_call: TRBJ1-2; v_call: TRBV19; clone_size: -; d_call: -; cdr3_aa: CASSLRQVYGYTF; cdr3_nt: TGTGCCAGTAGTCTCCGACAGGTCTATGGCTACACCTTC
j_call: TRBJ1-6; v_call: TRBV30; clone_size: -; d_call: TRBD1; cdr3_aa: CAWSAFGQGADSPLHF; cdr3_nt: TGTGCCTGGAGTGCCTTTGGACAGGGGGCTGATTCACCCCTCCACTTT
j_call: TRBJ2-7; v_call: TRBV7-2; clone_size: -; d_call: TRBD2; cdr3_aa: CASSLGSGTSGGPFYEQYF; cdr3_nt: TGTGCCAGCAGCTTAGGCTCAGGGACTAGCGGGGGACCCTTCTACGAGCAGTACTTC
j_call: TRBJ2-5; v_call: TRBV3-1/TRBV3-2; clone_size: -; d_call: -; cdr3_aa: CASSQGRRWGPLETQYF; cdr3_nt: TGTGCCAGCAGCCAAGGCCGGCGCTGGGGGCCGTTGGAGACCCAGTACTTC
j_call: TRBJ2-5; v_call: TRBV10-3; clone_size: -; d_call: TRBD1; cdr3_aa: CAISEGWGTGGQETQYF; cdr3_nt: TGTGCCATCAGTGAAGGCTGGGGGACAGGGGGCCAAGAGACCCAGTACTTC
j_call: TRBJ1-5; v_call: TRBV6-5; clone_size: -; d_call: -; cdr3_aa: CASRGDPNQPQHF; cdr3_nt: TGTGCCAGCAGGGGGGACCCTAATCAGCCCCAGCATTTT
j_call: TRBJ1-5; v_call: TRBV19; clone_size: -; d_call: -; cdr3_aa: CASRERGGNQPQHF; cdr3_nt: TGTGCCAGTAGGGAGAGGGGTGGTAATCAGCCCCAGCATTTT
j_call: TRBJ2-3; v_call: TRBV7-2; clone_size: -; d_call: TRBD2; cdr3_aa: CASSLESGLTTDTQYF; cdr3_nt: TGTGCCAGCAGCTTAGAATCGGGACTAACCACAGATACGCAGTATTTT
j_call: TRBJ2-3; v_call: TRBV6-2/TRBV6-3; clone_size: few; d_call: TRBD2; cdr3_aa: CASSYGSGLVSDTQYF; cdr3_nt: TGTGCCAGCAGTTACGGCTCGGGACTAGTCTCAGATACGCAGTATTTT
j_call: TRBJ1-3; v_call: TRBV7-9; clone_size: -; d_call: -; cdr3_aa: CASSLRGTPLSGNTIYF; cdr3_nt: TGTGCCAGCAGCTTAAGGGGAACTCCTCTCTCTGGAAACACCATATATTTT